What follows are 8 T cell receptor beta chains derived from one specimen sequenced in a study of beta chain features in type 1 diabetes. Every bit of the isolated RNA underwent reverse transcription, so sequencing read expressed TCRB transcripts. Method: immunoSEQ multiplex PCR; TCRdb's copy keeps in-frame clones and lacks some. The table lists 970,000 or so clones, 15% to 20% of them singletons. The sequencing input was naive CD4+ T cells from blood. The source of these receptors is a woman in her late teens or twenties in good health.

The chain employs TRBV6-6 and TRBJ2-7, with TRBD1 matching over 7 bases. Germline V gene data show CDR1 as MNHNY and CDR2 as SVGAGI (reference sequence). J was trimmed by 4 bases and V by 7 bases; bases with no gene match: 13. The CDR3 has 15 residues. The CDR3 is CASKIAPGQNYEQYF. The CDR3 DNA sequence: TGTGCCAGCAAAATTGCGCCGGGACAGAATTACGAGCAGTACTTC.

This sequence joins TRBV4-3 and TRBJ2-1; 12 bases are shared with TRBD2. The CDR3 extends over 17 amino acids. J lost 2 bases, V lost 2 bases, and 4 bases had no gene match. In germline, CDR1 is LGHNA, CDR2 YSLEER. Here the CDR3 reads CASSQTWTSGAYNEQFF. CDR3 coding DNA: TGCGCCAGCAGCCAAACCTGGACTAGCGGGGCCTACAATGAGCAGTTCTTC.

This clone appeared a few times. The chain uses TRBV28 and TRBJ2-7; D might be TRBD2 (5 bases). Trimming left V 5 bases short and J 3 bases short, with 17 bases between. The germline gives CDR1 MDHEN, CDR2 SYDVKM. CDR3 length equals 15 residues. Written as DNA, the CDR3 is TGTGCCAGCAGTCCACCCTCCGGGATTTACTACGAGCAGTACTTC. The encoded protein is CASSPPSGIYYEQYF.

The chain employs TRBV9 and TRBJ2-1; tentative D call: TRBD1 (6 bases). The V end was cut by 2 bases, the J end by 2 bases, with 14 bases between. From germline, CDR1 is SGDLS and CDR2 YYNGEE. The CDR3 spans 16 residues. The chain's CDR3 is CASSVGSRDTYNEQFF. Written as DNA, the CDR3 is TGTGCCAGCAGCGTTGGGTCCAGGGACACCTACAATGAGCAGTTCTTC.

The gene calls are TRBV19 and TRBJ2-3, with D hard to call. The V end was cut by 5 bases, the J end by 0 bases, with 6 bases between. Germline-derived CDR1 and CDR2 are LNHDA and SQIVND (reference sequence). The CDR3 length is 13 residues. DNA of the CDR3: TGTGCCAGTAGTGATAAGAGCACAGATACGCAGTATTTT. Translation: CASSDKSTDTQYF.

The chain has TRBV28 and TRBJ2-1, with TRBD1 matching 8 bases. CDR1 and CDR2 from the germline V gene are MDHEN and SYDVKM. The CDR3 consists of 14 residues. Trimming at V came to 5 bases and at J to 6 bases, leaving 6 bases not matched to a gene. CDR3 nucleotide sequence: TGTGCCAGCAGTCGCCTCCAGGGGGCCAATGAGCAGTTCTTC. Its translation: CASSRLQGANEQFF.

This rearrangement joins TRBV10-3 to TRBJ2-2; no firm D call. This CDR3 has 12 amino acids. V was clipped by 9 bases and J by 5 bases, with 10 bases between them. Germline-derived CDR1 and CDR2 are ENHRY and SYGVKD. CDR3 sequence reads: CAMRTFTGELFF. For the CDR3, the DNA is TGTGCCATGAGGACGTTTACCGGGGAGCTGTTTTTT.

This clone has only a few counts. The chain couples TRBV18 to TRBJ2-3; the match to TRBD1 covers 12 bases. Trimming at V came to 0 bases and at J to 6 bases, leaving 4 bases not matched to a gene. This CDR3 region has 16 residues. Looked up from germline, CDR1 is KGHSH and CDR2 is LQKENI. The CDR3 protein is CASSPPGQGARDTQYF. CDR3 DNA: TGTGCCAGCTCACCACCGGGACAGGGGGCAAGGGATACGCAGTATTTT.